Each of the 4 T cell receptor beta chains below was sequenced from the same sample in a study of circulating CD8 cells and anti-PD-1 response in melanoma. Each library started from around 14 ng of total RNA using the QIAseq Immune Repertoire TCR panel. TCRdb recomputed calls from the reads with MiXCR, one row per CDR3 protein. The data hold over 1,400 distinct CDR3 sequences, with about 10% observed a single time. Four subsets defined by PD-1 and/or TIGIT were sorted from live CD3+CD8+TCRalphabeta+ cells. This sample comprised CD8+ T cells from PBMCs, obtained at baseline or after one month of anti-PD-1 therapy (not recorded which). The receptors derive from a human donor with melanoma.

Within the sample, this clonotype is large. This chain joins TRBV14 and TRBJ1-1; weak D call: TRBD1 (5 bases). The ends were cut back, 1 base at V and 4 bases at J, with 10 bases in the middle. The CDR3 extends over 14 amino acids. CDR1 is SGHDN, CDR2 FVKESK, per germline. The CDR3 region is CASSQGGDPTEAFF. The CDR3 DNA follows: TGTGCCAGCAGCCAAGGGGGGGACCCCACTGAAGCTTTCTTT.

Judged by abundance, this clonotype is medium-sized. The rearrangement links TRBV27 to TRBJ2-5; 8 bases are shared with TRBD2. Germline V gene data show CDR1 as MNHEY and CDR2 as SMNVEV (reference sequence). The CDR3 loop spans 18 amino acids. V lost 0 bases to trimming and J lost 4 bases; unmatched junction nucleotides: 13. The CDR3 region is CASSLSGAGGFLGETQYF. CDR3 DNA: TGTGCCAGCAGTTTATCTGGGGCGGGGGGCTTCCTAGGAGAGACCCAGTACTTC.

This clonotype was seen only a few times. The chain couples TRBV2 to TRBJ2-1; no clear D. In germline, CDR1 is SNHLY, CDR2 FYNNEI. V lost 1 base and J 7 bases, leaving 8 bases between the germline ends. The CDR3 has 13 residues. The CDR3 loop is CASSEVEGNEQFF. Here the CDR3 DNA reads TGTGCCAGCAGTGAAGTGGAAGGGAATGAGCAGTTCTTC.

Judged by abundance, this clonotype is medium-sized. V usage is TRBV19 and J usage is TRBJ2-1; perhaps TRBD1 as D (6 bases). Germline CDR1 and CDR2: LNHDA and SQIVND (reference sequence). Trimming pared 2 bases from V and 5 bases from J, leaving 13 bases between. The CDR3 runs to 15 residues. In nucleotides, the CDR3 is TGTGCCAGTAGTATACTCGGGCCAGGGGACAATGAGCAGTTCTTC. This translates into CASSILGPGDNEQFF.